The clone carrying this TCR beta chain was counted many times. Antigen specificity is unknown. TCRdb re-called the 5' RACE reads with MiXCR, one entry per CDR3 protein. The data hold roughly 490,000 distinct CDR3 sequences, with approximately 5% observed a single time. These data originate in a study of CD8 T cells in ankylosing spondylitis. General study points: Seemingly distinctive of ankylosing spondylitis blood was a TCR beta motif formed by eight highly homologous variants. Reported data indicate significant enrichment of disease-linked clones within matched ankylosing spondylitis synovial fluid.

V was pared by 5 bases and J by 7 bases, with 9 bases between. The CDR3 consists of 11 residues. Germline CDR1 reads MNHEY; CDR2 reads SVGEGT. This receptor was identified in a male donor with ankylosing spondylitis. The sequenced sample consisted of blood, either unsorted or a sorted T cell fraction (not recorded which). The chain combines TRBV6-2 or TRBV6-3 with TRBJ2-7; D gene uncertain. The CDR3 sequence is CASSEAMEQYF. CDR3 bases: TGTGCCAGCAGTGAAGCCATGGAGCAGTACTTC.